Shown below are 2 T cell receptor beta chains from a single sample sequenced in a study of Graves' ophthalmopathy and Graves' hyperthyroidism. Amplified TCR beta CDR3 regions were obtained using RNA transcripts as template. Second-round multiplex PCR came after first-round RT-PCR with HTBI primers. TCRdb fed the multiplex PCR reads into MiXCR, producing one record per CDR3 protein. The repertoire holds around 1,000,000 distinct CDR3 sequences, with 35% to 45% as singletons. Sample: peripheral blood or thyroid tissue (not recorded which). These receptors all stem from an adult man with Graves' hyperthyroidism.

Ten or more counts support this clonotype. The J gene is TRBJ2-5, the V gene TRBV7-2; 10 nucleotides align to TRBD2. Germline V gene sequence: CDR1 SGHTA, CDR2 FQGNSA. The CDR3 sequence is 13 residues long. Trimming removed 9 bases from V and 4 bases from J; junction bases left unmatched: 5. The CDR3 sequence is CASLAGGGETQYF. The CDR3 nucleotides read TGTGCCAGTTTAGCGGGGGGTGGAGAGACCCAGTACTTC.

Ten or more counts support this clonotype. This chain connects TRBV19 to TRBJ1-1; D not certain. Trimming took 6 bases from V and 0 from J, leaving 8 bases between them. Germline assignment: CDR1 LNHDA and CDR2 SQIVND (reference sequence). The CDR3 spans 13 residues. The CDR3 region is CASRAAMNTEAFF. The DNA for the CDR3 is TGTGCCAGTAGGGCAGCGATGAACACTGAAGCTTTCTTT.